This T cell receptor beta chain was identified in a study of shared clonotypes between healthy human individuals. It was roughly 190 ng DNA, 31,000 or so T cell genomes, that sorted-subset replicate PCRs used. TCRdb keeps only in-frame clones here, not all; method: immunoSEQ multiplex PCR. The profile shows approximately 1.1 million clones, approximately 80% of them singletons. Germline-derived CDR1 and CDR2 are SGHNT and YYREEE (reference sequence). V lost 7 bases, J lost 3 bases, and 9 bases stayed unmatched. The length of the CDR3 is 14 residues. The chain links TRBV5-4 to TRBJ1-1; 7 bases are a match to TRBD1. Sequencing was performed on memory CD4+ T cells from PBMCs. Subset denoted: CD45RA-negative fraction. This receptor was obtained from a young man in good health. Some clones in this sample may be carry-over from other donors' samples. The CDR3 region is CASERQGAYTEAFF. The CDR3 DNA is TGTGCCAGCGAAAGACAGGGAGCCTACACTGAAGCTTTCTTT.